A single sample is the source of the 30 T cell receptor beta chains below, sequenced in a study of blood T cell repertoires in COVID-19. The method was immunoSEQ multiplex PCR; TCRdb's version includes in-frame clones alone and lacks a portion of them. The table has about 45,000 clones, roughly 90% seen once; the top ten hold 0.3% to 0.45%. Specimen: peripheral blood. The receptor source for this set is a human donor in a cohort sampled during active COVID-19.

This sequence joins TRBV15 and TRBJ1-1, with D possibly being TRBD1 (5 bases). This CDR3 is built from 12 residues. Per germline, CDR1 LNHNV and CDR2 YYDKDF (reference sequence). V lost 0 bases to trimming and J lost 12 bases, with 11 bases between them. In DNA, the CDR3 is TGTGCCACCAGCAGAGATCGGGGGATTACTTTCTTT. Its translation is CATSRDRGITFF. Variable domain in full (rest from reference TRBV15 and TRBJ1-1): DAMVIQNPRYQVTQFGKPVTLSCSQTLNHNVMYWYQQKSSQAPKLLFHYYDKDFNNEADTPDNFQSRRPNTSFCFLDIRSPGLGDTAMYLCATSRDRGITFFGQGTRLTVV.

The chain links TRBV19 to TRBJ2-7; tentative D call: TRBD1 (5 bases). The V gene's germline CDR1 is LNHDA and CDR2 SQIVND (reference sequence). The germline V and J ends were trimmed by 1 base and 7 bases, with 11 bases remaining between them. This CDR3 has 13 amino acids. This CDR3 is CASSIVIRGEQYF. The CDR3, as DNA: TGTGCCAGTAGTATAGTTATTAGGGGTGAGCAGTACTTC.

The chain employs TRBV6-2 or TRBV6-3 and TRBJ2-7; maybe TRBD1 (5 bases). The germline CDR1 and CDR2 sequences are MNHEY and SVGEGT. This CDR3 contains 16 residues. The germline V and J ends were trimmed by 2 bases and 0 bases, with 14 bases remaining between them. CDR3 coding DNA: TGTGCCAGCAGTTACCTAGGGGCGCTGGGCTCCTACGAGCAGTACTTC. Translation gives CASSYLGALGSYEQYF.

This chain links TRBV2 with TRBJ1-4, with 8 bases lining up with TRBD1. The length of the CDR3 is 13 residues. The germline CDR1 and CDR2 sequences are SNHLY and FYNNEI. The V gene end was trimmed by 6 bases and the J gene end by 8 bases; junction bases not matched to a gene: 5. In nucleotides, the CDR3 is TGTGCCAGCAGAAGGACAGGGAGCGAAAAACTGTTTTTT. Translation: CASRRTGSEKLFF. Full variable domain (outside the CDR3, taken from reference TRBV2 and TRBJ1-4): EPEVTQTPSHQVTQMGQEVILRCVPISNHLYFYWYRQILGQKVEFLVSFYNNEISEKSEIFDDQFSVERPDGSNFTLKIRSTKLEDSAMYFCASRRTGSEKLFFGSGTQLSVL.

The genes are TRBV9 and TRBJ2-7, with D possibly being TRBD1 (5 bases). The germline V gene has CDR1 SGDLS and CDR2 YYNGEE. With 0 bases removed from V and 6 bases from J, the gap between germline ends came to 10 bases. The CDR3 is 13 amino acids. The chain's CDR3 is CASSVGTSGEQYF. The DNA for the CDR3 is TGTGCCAGCAGCGTAGGGACATCTGGCGAGCAGTACTTC.

In its sample, this clone was seen once. The CDR3 coding sequence is TGTGCCAGCAGTTCGCGGACAGGGAACACTGAAGCTTTCTTT. It encodes CASSSRTGNTEAFF. The chain employs TRBV27 and TRBJ1-1; 7 bases agree with TRBD1. Trimming at V came to 4 bases and at J to 1 base, leaving 3 bases not matched to a gene. This CDR3 has 14 residues. CDR1 MNHEY and CDR2 SMNVEV come from the germline V gene (reference sequence).

This chain uses TRBV19 with TRBJ1-2; the D gene is possibly TRBD1 (6 bases). This CDR3 has 14 residues. The V gene lost 6 bases and the J gene lost 3 bases, with 14 bases spanning the gap. CDR1 is LNHDA and CDR2 is SQIVND in the germline V gene (reference sequence). The CDR3 spells CASRTGGLDYGYTF. CDR3 in DNA: TGTGCCAGTAGGACAGGCGGTCTAGACTATGGCTACACCTTC.

In its sample, this clone was seen once. The V gene is TRBV10-2, the J gene TRBJ1-5, with 7 bases lining up with TRBD1. CDR1 is WSHSY, CDR2 SAAADI, per germline. After removal of 2 bases from V and 0 bases from J, the junction contained 13 bases not matched to a gene. This CDR3 contains 19 residues. The CDR3 DNA follows: TGCGCCAGCAGTGAGCACCTAACAACCGGGACAGATAGCAATCAGCCCCAGCATTTT. Translating it yields CASSEHLTTGTDSNQPQHF.

The rearrangement joins TRBV19 to TRBJ1-3; D may be TRBD1 (6 bases). Germline V gives CDR1 LNHDA, CDR2 SQIVND (reference sequence). Trimming left V 7 bases short and J 1 base short, with 11 bases between. This CDR3 contains 14 residues. The CDR3: CASIPQGSGNTIYF. CDR3 nucleotides: TGTGCCAGTATCCCACAGGGATCTGGAAACACCATATATTTT.

This clone has more than one count but fewer than ten. The rearrangement joins TRBV19 to TRBJ1-6, with 7 bases identical to TRBD1. Trimming removed 8 bases from V and 7 bases from J; junction bases left unmatched: 5. CDR3 length: 13 residues. Germline V gene lookup returns CDR1 LNHDA and CDR2 SQIVND (reference sequence). CDR3 sequence reads: CASVNRGNSPLHF. The DNA for the CDR3 is TGTGCCAGTGTAAACAGGGGAAATTCACCCCTCCACTTT.

The V and J genes are TRBV4-1 and TRBJ1-2; 9 bases match TRBD1. This CDR3 is built from 13 residues. V dropped 4 bases and J dropped 5; count of bases not matched to a gene: 2. CDR1 MGHRA and CDR2 YSYEKL come from the germline V gene. The CDR3, as DNA: TGCGCCAGCAGCCTGACAGGGGGGTATGGCTACACCTTC. Translation gives CASSLTGGYGYTF.

This CDR3 is CASSELRENQPQHF. The CDR3, as DNA: TGTGCCAGCAGTGAGTTACGGGAAAATCAGCCCCAGCATTTT. The chain is built from TRBV2 and TRBJ1-5; no clear D. Germline CDR1 reads SNHLY; CDR2 reads FYNNEI. The CDR3 length is 14 residues. Trimming shortened V by 3 bases and J by 4 bases, and 10 bases separated the two germline ends. Combining the CDR3 with reference TRBV2 and TRBJ1-5 gives the whole variable domain EPEVTQTPSHQVTQMGQEVILRCVPISNHLYFYWYRQILGQKVEFLVSFYNNEISEKSEIFDDQFSVERPDGSNFTLKIRSTKLEDSAMYFCASSELRENQPQHFGDGTRLSIL.

The chain links TRBV5-1 to TRBJ1-3; 7 nucleotides match TRBD1. The ends lost 4 bases at V and 2 bases at J; junction bases unmatched: 6. The CDR3 consists of 15 residues. Germline V lookup: CDR1 SGHRS, CDR2 YFSETQ. CDR3 sequence reads: CASSKPTGTGNTIYF. DNA for the CDR3: TGCGCCAGCAGCAAACCGACAGGGACTGGAAACACCATATATTTT.

The chain employs TRBV6-5 and TRBJ1-5; D possibly corresponds to TRBD1 (5 bases). This CDR3 has 15 residues. The V gene lost 0 bases and the J gene lost 3 bases, with 9 bases spanning the gap. The V gene's germline CDR1 is MNHEY and CDR2 SVGAGI. CDR3 bases: TGTGCCAGCAGTTACTCAGGGGCCTCCAATCAGCCCCAGCATTTT. Translating gives CASSYSGASNQPQHF.

This clone was found a few times. This sequence joins TRBV19 and TRBJ1-2; 10 bases match TRBD1. Losses at the gene ends were 7 bases for V and 8 bases for J; bases not matched to a gene: 4. Per germline, CDR1 LNHDA and CDR2 SQIVND (reference sequence). The length of the CDR3 is 12 residues. This CDR3 reads CASTRDRGGYTF. In nucleotides, the CDR3 is TGTGCCAGTACCCGGGACAGGGGAGGCTACACCTTC.

The chain couples TRBV19 to TRBJ2-5; 7 bases match TRBD1. Trimming at V came to 9 bases and at J to 2 bases, leaving 6 bases not matched to a gene. This CDR3 contains 13 residues. Germline CDR1 reads LNHDA; CDR2 reads SQIVND (reference sequence). The DNA of the CDR3 is TGTGCCAGCCGGACAGGAGCACAAGAGACCCAGTACTTC. Translated, it gives CASRTGAQETQYF.

This rearrangement joins TRBV9 to TRBJ2-1; 7 positions agree with TRBD2. This CDR3 is 16 amino acids long. V lost 4 bases to trimming and J lost 0 bases; unmatched junction nucleotides: 7. The germline V gene encodes CDR1 SGDLS and CDR2 YYNGEE. Here the CDR3 DNA reads TGTGCCAGCAGCCCGAGCGGGGTTCCCTCCTACAATGAGCAGTTCTTC. It codes for CASSPSGVPSYNEQFF. Full variable domain (missing parts from reference TRBV9 and TRBJ2-1): DSGVTQTPKHLITATGQRVTLRCSPRSGDLSVYWYQQSLDQGLQFLIQYYNGEERAKGNILERFSAQQFPDLHSELNLSSLELGDSALYFCASSPSGVPSYNEQFFGPGTRLTVL.

This chain joins TRBV18 and TRBJ2-7; D is perhaps TRBD1 (6 bases). The CDR3 contains 13 residues. Germline V gene data show CDR1 as KGHSH and CDR2 as LQKENI. The V end lost 3 bases, the J end lost 2 bases, and 8 bases lay between the germline ends. CDR3: CASSPDRPYEQYF. CDR3 coding DNA: TGTGCCAGCTCACCTGACAGGCCCTACGAGCAGTACTTC.

This clone was counted a few times. The chain has TRBV7-9 and TRBJ2-7; the match to TRBD1 covers 7 bases. The CDR3 consists of 15 residues. The junction had 8 bases not matched to a gene; V was cut back by 5 bases and J by 1 base. The germline V gene has CDR1 SEHNR and CDR2 FQNEAQ (reference sequence). The DNA of the CDR3 is TGTGCCAGCAGCCGGCAGACAGGGAATTCCTACGAGCAGTACTTC. Protein: CASSRQTGNSYEQYF. Variable domain in full (rest from reference TRBV7-9 and TRBJ2-7): DTGVSQNPRHKITKRGQNVTFRCDPISEHNRLYWYRQTLGQGPEFLTYFQNEAQLEKSRLLSDRFSAERPKGSFSTLEIQRTEQGDSAMYLCASSRQTGNSYEQYFGPGTRLTVT.

V gene TRBV11-2 combines with J gene TRBJ1-2; D ambiguous. Germline CDR1 is SGHAT and CDR2 is FQNNGV. The CDR3 runs 14 residues. With 0 bases removed from V and 8 bases from J, the gap between germline ends came to 13 bases. The CDR3 region has the DNA TGTGCCAGCAGCTTAGATCTCGGGTCACGGGGCTACACCTTC. The encoded protein is CASSLDLGSRGYTF.

The chain joins TRBV5-6 to TRBJ2-7; D not resolved. The CDR3 extends over 14 amino acids. Trimming removed 2 bases from V and 3 bases from J, with 12 bases in between. CDR1 and CDR2 (germline): SGHDT, YYEEEE. The CDR3, as DNA: TGTGCCAGCAGCTTCGGTCAACCCCTCTACGAGCAGTACTTC. Translating it yields CASSFGQPLYEQYF. Complete variable domain (other parts from reference TRBV5-6 and TRBJ2-7): DAGVTQSPTHLIKTRGQQVTLRCSPKSGHDTVSWYQQALGQGPQFIFQYYEEEERQRGNFPDRFSGHQFPNYSSELNVNALLLGDSALYLCASSFGQPLYEQYFGPGTRLTVT.

The CDR3 loop reads CASSYGGAGLYEQYF. The CDR3 nucleotides read TGTGCCAGCAGTTACGGTGGGGCAGGGCTCTACGAGCAGTACTTC. The rearrangement joins TRBV6-5 to TRBJ2-7; possible D gene TRBD1, 5 bases. Germline CDR1 is MNHEY and CDR2 is SVGAGI. V lost 2 bases and J 3 bases, leaving 14 bases between the germline ends. The CDR3 extends over 15 amino acids.

This chain links TRBV11-2 with TRBJ1-5; the D is unclear. The germline V gene has CDR1 SGHAT and CDR2 FQNNGV. The V and J ends lost 2 bases and 6 bases respectively, with 14 bases between them. The CDR3 extends over 15 amino acids. In DNA form, the CDR3 reads TGTGCCAGCAGCTTAATTCGGGGTTTCGGTCAGCCCCAGCATTTT. Translated, it gives CASSLIRGFGQPQHF.

The chain employs TRBV7-6 and TRBJ2-1; TRBD2 agrees at 9 bases. The CDR3 totals 15 residues. The J segment lost 9 bases and the V segment lost 6 bases, leaving 12 bases of the junction unmatched. Germline V gene data show CDR1 as SGHVS and CDR2 as FNYEAQ. In nucleotides, the CDR3 is TGTGCCAGCAGGGCGGCGGGGGGGAAAGCGGGTGAGCAGTTCTTC. Its translation is CASRAAGGKAGEQFF.

The V call is TRBV6-1, the J call TRBJ1-2; D perhaps matches TRBD1 (5 bases). Germline V gene data show CDR1 as MNHNS and CDR2 as SASEGT. The CDR3 loop spans 15 amino acids. V was cut by 1 base and J by 5 bases, with 14 bases left in between. This CDR3 is CASSEGFDSPYGYTF. In nucleotides, the CDR3 is TGTGCCAGCAGTGAAGGGTTCGACAGCCCATATGGCTACACCTTC.

The chain links TRBV9 to TRBJ2-5, with 9 nucleotides matching TRBD2. J was trimmed by 1 base and V by 4 bases; bases with no gene match: 5. Germline assignment: CDR1 SGDLS and CDR2 YYNGEE. The CDR3 contains 15 residues. The CDR3 region has the DNA TGTGCCAGCAGCCCCGGGACTAGCCTCCAAGAGACCCAGTACTTC. Residues: CASSPGTSLQETQYF.

This clone came up once. The chain joins TRBV11-2 to TRBJ1-4, with D perhaps TRBD1 (5 bases). The germline V gene has CDR1 SGHAT and CDR2 FQNNGV. V was clipped by 1 base and J by 8 bases, with 17 bases between them. This CDR3 comprises 16 residues. The CDR3: CASSLGTFGAGEKLFF. The CDR3 nucleotides read TGTGCCAGCAGCTTAGGAACTTTTGGGGCCGGCGAAAAACTGTTTTTT.

The V call is TRBV7-6, the J call TRBJ1-1; TRBD1 aligns across 7 bases. The CDR3 loop spans 14 amino acids. Germline loops: CDR1 SGHVS, CDR2 FNYEAQ. Germline trimming cut 5 bases from V and 1 base from J; bases unmatched to any gene: 4. The CDR3, as DNA: TGTGCCAGCAGCATTAGGGGGCGGAACACTGAAGCTTTCTTT. It yields the protein CASSIRGRNTEAFF.

The J gene is TRBJ2-7, the V gene TRBV19, with D perhaps TRBD2 (6 bases). The CDR3 has 18 residues. CDR1 is LNHDA and CDR2 is SQIVND in the germline V gene (reference sequence). V lost 3 bases, J lost 4 bases, and 25 bases lay in between. The CDR3 sequence: CASSMEGRAGWPGYEQYF. In DNA, the CDR3 is TGTGCCAGTAGTATGGAGGGCAGGGCGGGGTGGCCGGGATACGAGCAGTACTTC.

The gene calls are TRBV19 and TRBJ2-1, with TRBD1 matching 7 bases. This CDR3 contains 15 residues. Germline V lookup: CDR1 LNHDA, CDR2 SQIVND (reference sequence). J gave up 6 bases and V 1 base, and 6 bases lay outside the gene matches. The CDR3 coding sequence is TGTGCCAGTAGTATAGGGGCAGGGGGTGGCAATGAGCAGTTCTTC. Amino acid sequence: CASSIGAGGGNEQFF.